This TCR beta chain was captured in a study of cytomegalovirus exposure and HLA in healthy donors. Study-wide results and limits: Most of the CMV-associated TCR beta chains (in a later analysis) appeared to be HLA-restricted. Rare TCR sequences dominated, though some public TCRs recurred in many donors. About 87% or about 30% of the time was how often most TCR beta V segments were productive, according to an earlier analysis.

In this sample, this clone turned up a few times. What it binds is unknown. A multiplex PCR was run with 60 Vbeta primers and 13 Jbeta primers. Produced via immunoSEQ multiplex PCR; TCRdb's table is partial and in-frame only. The sample has about 110,000 clones, more than 65% seen once; the top ten hold 0.65% to 0.85%. Sequenced: PBMCs. The source of this sequence is a boy aged 5-17 years in good health and CMV-seronegative.

CDR3 region: CAIRGAQVSNSPLHF. CDR3 DNA sequence: TGTGCCATCAGGGGGGCACAGGTCAGTAATTCACCCCTCCACTTT. The chain uses TRBV10-3 and TRBJ1-6, with a tentative D call TRBD1 (6 bases). Germline CDR1 reads ENHRY; CDR2 reads SYGVKD. V was shortened by 6 bases and J by 6 bases, with 15 bases between the two germline ends. CDR3 length: 15 residues.